This T cell receptor (beta chain) is drawn from a study of post-analysis software for immune sequencing data. Study context: There were relapsing-remitting, secondary progressive and progressive-relapsing multiple sclerosis among the disease courses included. Whole-study results and caveats: Patients carried 4 or 5 TRBV segments more frequently than controls did, and TRBV5-6, TRBV5-1 and TRBV20-1 were among them.

Per germline, CDR1 SGHAT and CDR2 FQDESV (reference sequence). Trimming took off 1 base at V and 2 bases at J, with 12 bases between the two ends. The CDR3 length is 16 residues. Unique molecular identifiers were carried by the TCR beta cDNA libraries. TCRdb fed the PCR reads into MiXCR, producing one record per CDR3 protein. The table lists some 450,000 distinct CDR3 sequences, approximately 46% of them singletons, with 9.5% to 13% in the top ten. As regards this clonotype: Its antigen is currently unknown.

The receptor's source is a girl between 5 and 17 years old with multiple sclerosis. The genes are TRBV11-1 and TRBJ2-1; D possibly corresponds to TRBD2 (6 bases). Source material: blood. CDR3 sequence: CASSLGAGPTYNEQFF. Here the CDR3 DNA reads TGTGCCAGCAGCTTAGGGGCGGGACCGACCTACAATGAGCAGTTCTTC.